This T cell receptor beta chain was recorded in a study of response to subunit inactivated influenza vaccine. TCRdb independently ran MiXCR on the RT-PCR reads; one entry per CDR3 protein. The sample carries around 600,000 distinct CDR3 sequences, approximately 11% recorded once. Whole-study findings and limits: Only a handful of new T cells, the authors suggested, are recruited with each seasonal influenza vaccination.

In regard to this clonotype: Its antigen remains unidentified.

These data were likewise used in another study, on T cells expressing NK-cell markers. From that study: TCR beta cDNA was generated via 5'RACE template switching incorporating UMIs. Sorted T-cell subsets CD3+CD56+NKG2C+, CD3+CD56+NKG2C- and CD3+CD56-NKG2C+ were TCR beta-sequenced. The authors applied an anti-gamma-delta TCR antibody in several experiments, and it restricted sorting to alpha-beta TCR T cells. Also leading the CD3+CD56-NKG2C+ fraction in several donors were these clonotypes.

The source was PBMCs from blood, collected on the day of vaccination. The sequence was collected from a man aged 50-60 years who received an inactivated influenza vaccine.

Here the CDR3 DNA reads TGTGCCAGCAGCTTTGCGGGGGCCAGCACAGATACGCAGTATTTT. Amino acids: CASSFAGASTDTQYF. V is TRBV5-6 and J is TRBJ2-3, with D perhaps TRBD2 (7 bases). Germline V gives CDR1 SGHDT, CDR2 YYEEEE. V was clipped by 2 bases and J by 0 bases, with 10 bases between them. This CDR3 has 15 residues.